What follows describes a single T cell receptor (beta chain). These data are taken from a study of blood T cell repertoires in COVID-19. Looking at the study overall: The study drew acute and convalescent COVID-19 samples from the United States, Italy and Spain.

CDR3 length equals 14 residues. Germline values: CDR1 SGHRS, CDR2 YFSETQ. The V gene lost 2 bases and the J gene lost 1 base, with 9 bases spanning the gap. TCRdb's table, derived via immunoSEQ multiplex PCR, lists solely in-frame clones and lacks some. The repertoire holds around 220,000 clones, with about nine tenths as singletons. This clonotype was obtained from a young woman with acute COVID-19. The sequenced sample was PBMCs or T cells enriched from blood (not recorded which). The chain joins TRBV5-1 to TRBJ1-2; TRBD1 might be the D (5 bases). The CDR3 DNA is TGCGCCAGCAGCTTAACGGGGGATAACTATGGCTACACCTTC. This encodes CASSLTGDNYGYTF. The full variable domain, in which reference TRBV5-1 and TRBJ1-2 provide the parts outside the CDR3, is KAGVTQTPRYLIKTRGQQVTLSCSPISGHRSVSWYQQTPGQGLQFLFEYFSETQRNKGNFPGRFSGRQFSNSRSEMNVSTLELGDSALYLCASSLTGDNYGYTFGSGTRLTVV.